A single TCR beta chain is shown here with its context. Its antigen is not yet known. The sample holds no much larger clone one base away, and base qualities are not on file. The data derive from a study of prognosis after radiotherapy for stage I lung cancer (dated by TCRdb to the early 2020s). Turning to the overall study: Between early 2018 and early 2019, under 20 stage I NSCLC patients were enrolled in Nanjing, China. About five patients had oligometastatic NSCLC after surgical resection of the primary tumor, and fourteen had newly diagnosed primary stage I lung tumors. All patients were regarded as medically inoperable, because of comorbidities in more than ten patients and refusal of surgery in more than 5 patients. Ages in the cohort of about a dozen men and more than five women ranged from about 50 to 85 years, with a median of 74. About 12 patients had adenocarcinoma and about seven had squamous cell carcinoma as the tumor histology. Image-guided IMRT or VMAT was used to deliver SBRT in 3 to 5 fractions at a biologically effective dose of at least 100 Gy. SBRT was not combined with any concurrent therapy in any patient. Distant metastases were developed by four of the 19 patients after SBRT, at a median of around seven months, whereas no significant progression was observed in the other 15 patients. This study profiled peripheral blood TCR beta repertoires from stage I NSCLC patients before and after stereotactic body radiotherapy and linked the repertoires to distant failure. For each of the approximately 20 patients, one blood sample was taken before SBRT and one after, so the study sequenced approximately 38 samples in total. The paper's findings and limits, for the study overall: The study was limited by its small cohort and short follow-up, and the findings require independent validation. Tumor specificity of expanded TCR clones was not determined. No adjustment for multiple comparisons was applied to any of the reported P values. TRBV and TRBJ usage frequencies reportedly differed by metastasis status, in two V genes at baseline and in about 10 V and two J genes after SBRT. After SBRT, the count of unique TCR clones dropped from a median of approximately 11,000 beforehand to about 7,000 afterward (Wilcoxon paired P=0.011). Post-SBRT Shannon entropy and its change from baseline were lower in patients who developed distant metastases; baseline Shannon entropy was not associated with metastases.

No patient had a history of other malignancies or prior chemotherapy or radiotherapy, and all had node-negative disease on CT and PET/CT. Six milliliters of peripheral venous blood were drawn into EDTA tubes at each of two time points. PBMCs were isolated by Ficoll-Paque Plus density-gradient centrifugation. Right after collection, samples were placed at -80 degrees C and kept there until analysis. The TCR beta CDR3 region was amplified from genomic DNA by two rounds of multiplex PCR. The first PCR round used primers specific to each TRBV and TRBJ gene, with sequences filed in Chinese patent CN105087789A. Universal primers were used in the second PCR round. The Roche High Pure PCR Template Preparation Kit was used to extract genomic DNA from frozen PBMCs. Paired-end sequencing with 151 bp reads was performed on the libraries using an Illumina HiSeq 3000. In the source study's methods: CutAdapt was used to discard raw reads that did not contain the multiplex PCR primer sequences. PEAR was used to merge high-quality paired reads into contigs. By alignment to reference sequences, MiXCR assigned TRB V, D and J gene segments to each contig. CDR3 sequences were clustered by base quality and sequence similarity to remove sequencing errors. Diversity was calculated as Shannon entropy divided by the natural log of the number of productive TCR sequences. Clonality was defined as one minus Shannon entropy divided by the natural log of the number of unique clonotypes. Progression-free survival cut-offs for repertoire metrics were chosen using the Youden index of ROC curves, with analyses run in R 3.5.3. The raw public reads went through TCRdb reprocessing: fastp at Q25, MiXCR clone calling, in-frame beta chains kept. CDR3 protein duplicates are merged, each entry listing the most common genes and DNA. It is TCRdb's table, rather than the study itself, that gives the V and J calls and clone size. Present in this sample are roughly 23,000 distinct CDR3 sequences, roughly 39% of which were seen just once. The ten biggest clones cover around 60% of the sample.

The germline V gene (reference sequence) provides CDR1 MNHEY and CDR2 SMNVEV. Including the terminal cysteine and phenylalanine, the CDR3 comprises 14 residues. CDR3 DNA is the only sequence kept; it has 42 bases, read in frame from the first base. Trimming takes 6 bases from V and 4 bases from J, and the germline ends sit 15 bases apart. This TCR derives from a donor aged 50 or older with non-small cell lung cancer. The sample was PBMCs, taken before or after stereotactic body radiation therapy (not recorded which). The V and J segments used are TRBV27 and TRBJ1-2, and possibly TRBD1, on 6 matching bases. The sequenced DNA is TGTGCCAGCAGGGGGGCAGGGAAGGGCTATGGCTACACCTTC. Protein translation: CASRGAGKGYGYTF.